This T cell receptor (beta chain) derives from a study of response to subunit inactivated influenza vaccine. In germline, CDR1 is SGHAT, CDR2 FQNNGV. The CDR3 is made up of 16 amino acids. Trimming took off 1 base at V and 8 bases at J, with 18 bases between the two ends. This clonotype came up a few times. In TCRdb, the RT-PCR reads were re-called with MiXCR into one record per CDR3 protein. This table holds about 570,000 distinct CDR3 sequences, roughly 10% found once. These data also featured in a second study, about T cells expressing NK-cell markers. In that study: In generating TCR beta cDNA, 5'RACE template switching with UMIs was used. Six or seven donors carried dominant NKG2C+ clonotypes that made up roughly 1.0-7.5% of their CD8+ T cells. Whether expanded NKG2C+ T cell clones recognized HCMV stayed uncertain.

Sequenced here: PBMCs from blood, sampled on the day of vaccination. V and J are TRBV11-2 and TRBJ2-1; D unresolved. This TCR came from a man aged 45-65 years who received an inactivated influenza vaccine. The CDR3 sequence is CASSLVPGIRNDEQFF. The CDR3, as DNA: TGTGCCAGCAGCTTAGTTCCGGGTATCCGCAATGATGAGCAGTTCTTC.